Below are 6 T cell receptor beta chains sequenced from a single sample in a study of T-cell reconstitution after alpha-beta-depleted transplantation in children. The authors prepared the TCRbeta library with unique molecular identifiers. One entry per CDR3 protein, called by TCRdb with MiXCR from the PCR reads. Of fewer than 550,000 distinct CDR3 sequences listed, around 9.9% are singletons. This material consisted of PBMCs from the stem cell graft donor, taken from the stem cell graft. The receptors were sampled from a human donor who donated a stem cell graft to a child with acute myeloid leukemia.

This chain joins TRBV9 and TRBJ2-5; 12 nucleotides match TRBD2. Unmatched junction bases numbered 8, after V lost 4 bases and J lost 1 base. Germline V lookup: CDR1 SGDLS, CDR2 YYNGEE. There are 17 residues in the CDR3. CDR3 in amino acids: CASSSGLAGGTQETQYF. In nucleotides, the CDR3 is TGTGCCAGCAGCTCGGGACTAGCGGGCGGGACCCAAGAGACCCAGTACTTC.

This clonotype was counted ten times or more. This rearrangement joins TRBV18 to TRBJ2-7, with 9 bases fitting TRBD1. The germline V gene has CDR1 KGHSH and CDR2 LQKENI. The CDR3 is made up of 14 amino acids. J gave up 2 bases and V 5 bases, and 4 bases lay outside the gene matches. This chain's CDR3 is CASSYGTGPYEQYF. DNA of the CDR3: TGTGCCAGCTCATACGGGACAGGGCCCTACGAGCAGTACTTC.

The chain is built from TRBV7-2 and TRBJ2-1; TRBD2 agrees at 10 bases. CDR3 size: 16 residues. The V segment lost 5 bases and the J segment 8 bases; nucleotides outside the gene matches: 12. CDR1 is SGHTA and CDR2 is FQGNSA in the germline V gene. This CDR3 reads CASSPSRSSGRYEQFF. The CDR3 DNA reads TGTGCCAGCAGCCCCTCGAGGAGTAGCGGGAGGTATGAGCAGTTCTTC.

This clonotype has just a few counts. The J gene is TRBJ2-7, the V gene TRBV7-9; no definite D call. This CDR3 is built from 11 residues. V lost 5 bases and J lost 5, with 7 bases in between. Germline V CDR1 and CDR2: SEHNR, FQNEAQ (reference sequence). CDR3 sequence (DNA): TGTGCCAGCAGCCCGGCAAACGAGCAGTACTTC. It codes for CASSPANEQYF.

This clonotype was counted between two and nine times. V is TRBV4-2 and J is TRBJ1-1, with 7 nucleotides matching TRBD1. V shed 4 bases and J 6 bases; nucleotides not matched to a gene: 11. Germline-derived CDR1 and CDR2 are LGHNA and YNFKEQ. The CDR3 is made up of 15 amino acids. The CDR3: CASSRGSGTEAEAFF. CDR3 sequence (DNA): TGTGCCAGCAGCCGGGGTTCGGGGACAGAGGCTGAAGCTTTCTTT.

The J gene is TRBJ2-2, the V gene TRBV4-3, with 7 bases matching TRBD2. This CDR3 has 16 amino acids. CDR1 and CDR2 (germline): LGHNA, YSLEER. V was pared by 4 bases and J by 3 bases, with 8 bases of the junction left unmatched. The CDR3 region is CASSPLAATDTGELFF. The CDR3 DNA reads TGCGCCAGCAGCCCGCTAGCGGCGACCGACACCGGGGAGCTGTTTTTT.